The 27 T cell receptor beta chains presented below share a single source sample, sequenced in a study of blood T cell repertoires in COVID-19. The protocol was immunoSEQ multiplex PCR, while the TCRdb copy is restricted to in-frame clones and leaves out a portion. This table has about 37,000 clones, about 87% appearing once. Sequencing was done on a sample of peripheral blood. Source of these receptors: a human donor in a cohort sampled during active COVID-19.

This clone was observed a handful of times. The DNA for the CDR3 is TGTGCCAGCAGCCGCTTGAGTCTGCTAGCAGGAAACACCATATATTTT. It translates to CASSRLSLLAGNTIYF. The V call is TRBV9, the J call TRBJ1-3; D is unresolved. Trimming took 4 bases from V and 4 from J, leaving 18 bases between them. The CDR3 loop spans 16 amino acids. CDR1 is SGDLS and CDR2 is YYNGEE in the germline V gene.

Here the CDR3 DNA reads TGTGCCAGTAGTATTACCGGGACAGGGGCCTACGAGCAGTACTTC. Its translation: CASSITGTGAYEQYF. J is TRBJ2-7 and V is TRBV19; TRBD1 aligns across 10 bases. Germline lookup yields CDR1 LNHDA and CDR2 SQIVND (reference sequence). The CDR3 is 15 residues long. V lost 3 bases to trimming and J lost 2 bases; unmatched junction nucleotides: 4.

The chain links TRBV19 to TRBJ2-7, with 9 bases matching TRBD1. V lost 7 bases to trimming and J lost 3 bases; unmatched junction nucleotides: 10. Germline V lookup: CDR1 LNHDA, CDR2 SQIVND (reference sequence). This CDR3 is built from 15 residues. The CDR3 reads CASTIGLGQGYEQYF. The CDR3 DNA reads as TGTGCCAGTACCATTGGGCTGGGACAGGGCTACGAGCAGTACTTC. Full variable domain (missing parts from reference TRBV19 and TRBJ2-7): DGGITQSPKYLFRKEGQNVTLSCEQNLNHDAMYWYRQDPGQGLRLIYYSQIVNDFQKGDIAEGYSVSREKKESFPLTVTSAQKNPTAFYLCASTIGLGQGYEQYFGPGTRLTVT.

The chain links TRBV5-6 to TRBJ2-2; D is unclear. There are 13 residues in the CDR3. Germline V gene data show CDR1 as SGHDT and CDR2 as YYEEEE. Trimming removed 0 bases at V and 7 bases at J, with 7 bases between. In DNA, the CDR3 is TGTGCCAGCAGCTTGGTAGCCATCGGGGAGCTGTTTTTT. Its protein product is CASSLVAIGELFF.

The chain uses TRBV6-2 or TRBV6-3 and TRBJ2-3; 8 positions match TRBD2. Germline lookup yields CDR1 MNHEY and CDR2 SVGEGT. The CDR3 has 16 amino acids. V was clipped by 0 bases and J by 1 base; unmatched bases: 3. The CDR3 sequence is CASSYSAGGRTDTQYF. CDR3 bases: TGTGCCAGCAGTTACTCGGCGGGGGGTCGCACAGATACGCAGTATTTT.

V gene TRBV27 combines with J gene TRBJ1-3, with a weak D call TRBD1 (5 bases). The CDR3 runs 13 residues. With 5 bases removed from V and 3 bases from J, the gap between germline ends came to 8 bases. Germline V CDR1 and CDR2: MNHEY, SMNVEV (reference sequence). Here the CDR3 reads CASSRGFGNTIYF. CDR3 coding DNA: TGTGCCAGCAGTAGGGGTTTTGGAAACACCATATATTTT.

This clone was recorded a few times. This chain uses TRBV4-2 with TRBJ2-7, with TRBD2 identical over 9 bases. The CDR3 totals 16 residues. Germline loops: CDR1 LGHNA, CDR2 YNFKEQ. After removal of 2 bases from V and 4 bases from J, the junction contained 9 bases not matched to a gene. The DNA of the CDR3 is TGTGCCAGCAGCCAAACGACGGGCGGGAGGGGGTACGAGCAGTACTTC. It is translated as CASSQTTGGRGYEQYF.

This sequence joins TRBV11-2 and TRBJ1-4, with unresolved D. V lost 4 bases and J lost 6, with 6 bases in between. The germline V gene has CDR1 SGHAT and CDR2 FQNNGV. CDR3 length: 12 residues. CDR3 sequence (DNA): TGTGCCAGCAGCTCCCTTCATGAAAAACTGTTTTTT. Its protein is CASSSLHEKLFF.

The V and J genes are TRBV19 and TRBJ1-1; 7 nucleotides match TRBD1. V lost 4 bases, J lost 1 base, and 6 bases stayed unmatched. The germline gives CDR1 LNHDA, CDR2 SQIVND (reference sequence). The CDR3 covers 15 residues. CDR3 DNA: TGTGCCAGTAGTAGCTTCTCAGGGGGGAACACTGAAGCTTTCTTT. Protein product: CASSSFSGGNTEAFF.

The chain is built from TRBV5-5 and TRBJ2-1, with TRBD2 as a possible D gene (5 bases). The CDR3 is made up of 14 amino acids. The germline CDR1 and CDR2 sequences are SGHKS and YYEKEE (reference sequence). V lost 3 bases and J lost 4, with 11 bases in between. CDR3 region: CASSSHGEYNEQFF. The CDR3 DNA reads TGTGCCAGCAGCTCCCACGGGGAATACAATGAGCAGTTCTTC.

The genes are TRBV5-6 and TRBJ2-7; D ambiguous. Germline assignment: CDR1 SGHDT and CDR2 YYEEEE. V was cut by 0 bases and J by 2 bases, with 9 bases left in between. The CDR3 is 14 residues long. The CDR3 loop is CASSLDPGTYEQYF. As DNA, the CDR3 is TGTGCCAGCAGCTTGGACCCAGGTACCTACGAGCAGTACTTC. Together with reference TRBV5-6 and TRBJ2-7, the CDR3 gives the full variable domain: DAGVTQSPTHLIKTRGQQVTLRCSPKSGHDTVSWYQQALGQGPQFIFQYYEEEERQRGNFPDRFSGHQFPNYSSELNVNALLLGDSALYLCASSLDPGTYEQYFGPGTRLTVT.

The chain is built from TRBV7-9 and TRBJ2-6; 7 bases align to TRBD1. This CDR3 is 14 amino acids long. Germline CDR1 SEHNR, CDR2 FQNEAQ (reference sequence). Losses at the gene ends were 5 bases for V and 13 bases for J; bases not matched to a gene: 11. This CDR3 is CASSSDRAQNVLTF. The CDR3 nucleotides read TGTGCCAGCAGCAGTGACAGGGCCCAGAATGTCCTGACTTTC.

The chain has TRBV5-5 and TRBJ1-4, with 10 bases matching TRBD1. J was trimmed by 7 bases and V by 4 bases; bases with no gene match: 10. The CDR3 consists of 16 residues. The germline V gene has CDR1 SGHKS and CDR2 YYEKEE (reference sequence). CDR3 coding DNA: TGTGCCAGCAGCCTGCGGACAGGGGGGGTGGCTGAAAAACTGTTTTTT. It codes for CASSLRTGGVAEKLFF.

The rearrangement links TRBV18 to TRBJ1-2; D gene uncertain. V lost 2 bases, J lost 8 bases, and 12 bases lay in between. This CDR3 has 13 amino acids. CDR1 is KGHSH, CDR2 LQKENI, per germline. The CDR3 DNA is TGTGCCAGCTCACCAAAGGAGAGCGGCGGCTACACCTTC. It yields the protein CASSPKESGGYTF.

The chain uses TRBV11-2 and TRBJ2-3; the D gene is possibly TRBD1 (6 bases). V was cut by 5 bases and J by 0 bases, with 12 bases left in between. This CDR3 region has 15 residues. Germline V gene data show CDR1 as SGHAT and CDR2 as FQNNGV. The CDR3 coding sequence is TGTGCCAGCAGCATACAGGGCTATAGCACAGATACGCAGTATTTT. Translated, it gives CASSIQGYSTDTQYF. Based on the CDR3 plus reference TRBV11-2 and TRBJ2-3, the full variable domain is EAGVAQSPRYKIIEKRQSVAFWCNPISGHATLYWYQQILGQGPKLLIQFQNNGVVDDSQLPKDRFSAERLKGVDSTLKIQPAKLEDSAVYLCASSIQGYSTDTQYFGPGTRLTVL.

The CDR3 DNA is TGTGCCAGCAGCTTGACTAGCGGGGGCACAGATACGCAGTATTTT. Translation gives CASSLTSGGTDTQYF. The V call is TRBV5-4, the J call TRBJ2-3, with TRBD2 matching over 10 bases. V lost 1 base, J lost 1 base, and 0 bases stayed unmatched. Germline lookup yields CDR1 SGHNT and CDR2 YYREEE (reference sequence). The CDR3 totals 15 residues.

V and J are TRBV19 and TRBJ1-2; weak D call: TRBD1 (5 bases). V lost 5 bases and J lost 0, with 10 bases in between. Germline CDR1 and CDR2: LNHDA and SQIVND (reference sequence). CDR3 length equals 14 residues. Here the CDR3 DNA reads TGTGCCAGTAGTTTCCTAGGGGCTAACTATGGCTACACCTTC. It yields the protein CASSFLGANYGYTF.

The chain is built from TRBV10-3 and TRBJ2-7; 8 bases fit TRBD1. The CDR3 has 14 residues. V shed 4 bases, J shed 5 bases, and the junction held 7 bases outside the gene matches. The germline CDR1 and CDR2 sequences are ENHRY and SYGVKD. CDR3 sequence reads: CAISGDRGGDEQYF. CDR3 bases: TGTGCCATCAGTGGAGACAGGGGTGGGGACGAGCAGTACTTC.

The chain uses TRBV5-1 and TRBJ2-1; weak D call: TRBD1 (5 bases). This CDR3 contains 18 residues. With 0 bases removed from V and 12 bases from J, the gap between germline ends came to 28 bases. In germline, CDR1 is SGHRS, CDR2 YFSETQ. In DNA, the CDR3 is TGCGCCAGCAGCTTGGGCGGACGCCGGGTAAACGTAGGGGTGGTGCAGTTCTTC. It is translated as CASSLGGRRVNVGVVQFF.

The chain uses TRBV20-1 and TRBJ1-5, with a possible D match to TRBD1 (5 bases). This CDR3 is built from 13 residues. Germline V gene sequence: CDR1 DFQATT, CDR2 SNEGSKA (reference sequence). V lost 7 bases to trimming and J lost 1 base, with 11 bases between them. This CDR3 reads CSVSPGSNQPQHF. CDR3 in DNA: TGCAGTGTTAGTCCAGGGAGCAATCAGCCCCAGCATTTT.

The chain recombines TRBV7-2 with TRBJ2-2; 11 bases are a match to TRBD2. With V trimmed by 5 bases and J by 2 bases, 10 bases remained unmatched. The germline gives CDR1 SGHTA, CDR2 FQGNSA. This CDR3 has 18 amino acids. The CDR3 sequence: CASSVRWGLAVNTGELFF. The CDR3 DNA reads TGTGCCAGCAGCGTCCGGTGGGGACTAGCGGTCAACACCGGGGAGCTGTTTTTT.

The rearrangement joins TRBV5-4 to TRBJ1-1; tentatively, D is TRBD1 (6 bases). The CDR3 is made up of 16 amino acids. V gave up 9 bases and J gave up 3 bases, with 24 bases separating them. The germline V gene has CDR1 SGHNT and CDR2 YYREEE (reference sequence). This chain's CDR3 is CATYQGTRIGDTEAFF. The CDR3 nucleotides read TGTGCCACTTACCAGGGGACCCGGATTGGGGACACTGAAGCTTTCTTT.

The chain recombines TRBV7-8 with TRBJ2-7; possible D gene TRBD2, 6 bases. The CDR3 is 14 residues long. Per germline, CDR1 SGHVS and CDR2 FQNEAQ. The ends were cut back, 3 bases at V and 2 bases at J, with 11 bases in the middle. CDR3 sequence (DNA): TGTGCCAGCAGCTTCTCGGGACTCCCCTACGAGCAGTACTTC. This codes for CASSFSGLPYEQYF.

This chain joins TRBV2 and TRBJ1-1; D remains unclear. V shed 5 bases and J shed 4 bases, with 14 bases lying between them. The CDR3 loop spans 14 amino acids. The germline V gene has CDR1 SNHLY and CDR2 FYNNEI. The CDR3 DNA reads TGTGCCAGCAGTACGGAGGGTGAGGGCACTGAAGCTTTCTTT. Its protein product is CASSTEGEGTEAFF.

Here the CDR3 reads CASSPQGNGELFF. The CDR3, as DNA: TGTGCCAGCAGTCCACAGGGGAACGGGGAGCTGTTTTTT. The chain is built from TRBV7-9 and TRBJ2-2, with TRBD1 matching over 7 bases. The CDR3 runs to 13 residues. V dropped 6 bases and J dropped 7; count of bases not matched to a gene: 5. In germline, CDR1 is SEHNR, CDR2 FQNEAQ (reference sequence). The full variable domain, rest sourced from reference TRBV7-9 and TRBJ2-2, is DTGVSQNPRHKITKRGQNVTFRCDPISEHNRLYWYRQTLGQGPEFLTYFQNEAQLEKSRLLSDRFSAERPKGSFSTLEIQRTEQGDSAMYLCASSPQGNGELFFGEGSRLTVL.

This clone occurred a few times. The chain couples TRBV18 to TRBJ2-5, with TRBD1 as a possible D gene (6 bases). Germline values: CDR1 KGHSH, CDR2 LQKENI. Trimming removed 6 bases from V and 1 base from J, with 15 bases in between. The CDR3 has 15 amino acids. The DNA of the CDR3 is TGTGCCAGCTCTCAACAGGGTAGGGGCCAAGAGACCCAGTACTTC. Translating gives CASSQQGRGQETQYF.

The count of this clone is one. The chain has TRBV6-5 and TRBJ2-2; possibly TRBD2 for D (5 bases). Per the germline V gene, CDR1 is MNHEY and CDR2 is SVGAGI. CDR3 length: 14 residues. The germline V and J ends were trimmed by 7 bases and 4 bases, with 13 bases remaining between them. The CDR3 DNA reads TGTGCCAGCATTCGCCGGGAAATCACCGGGGAGCTGTTTTTT. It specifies CASIRREITGELFF.